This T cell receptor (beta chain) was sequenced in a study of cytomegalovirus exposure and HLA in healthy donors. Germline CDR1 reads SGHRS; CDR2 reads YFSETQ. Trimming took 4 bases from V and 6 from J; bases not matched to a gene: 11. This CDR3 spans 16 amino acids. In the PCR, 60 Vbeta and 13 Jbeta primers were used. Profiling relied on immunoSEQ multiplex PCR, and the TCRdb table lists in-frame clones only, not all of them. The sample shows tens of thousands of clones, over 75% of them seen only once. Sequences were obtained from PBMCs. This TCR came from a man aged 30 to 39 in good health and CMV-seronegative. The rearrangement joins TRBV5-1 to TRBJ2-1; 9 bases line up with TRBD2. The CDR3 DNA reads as TGCGCCAGCAGCCGGGTAGATAGCGGGAGAGGCAATGAGCAGTTCTTC. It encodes CASSRVDSGRGNEQFF.